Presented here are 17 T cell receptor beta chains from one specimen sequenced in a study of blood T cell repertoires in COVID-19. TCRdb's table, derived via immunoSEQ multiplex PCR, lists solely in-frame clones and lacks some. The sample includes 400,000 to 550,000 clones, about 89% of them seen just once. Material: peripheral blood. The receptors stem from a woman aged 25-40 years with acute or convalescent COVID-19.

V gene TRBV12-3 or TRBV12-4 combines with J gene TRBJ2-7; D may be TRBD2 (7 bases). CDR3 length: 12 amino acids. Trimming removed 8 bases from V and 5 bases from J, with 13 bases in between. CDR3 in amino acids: CASRGGANEQYF. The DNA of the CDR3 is TGTGCCAGCCGAGGGGGGGCGAACGAGCAGTACTTC.

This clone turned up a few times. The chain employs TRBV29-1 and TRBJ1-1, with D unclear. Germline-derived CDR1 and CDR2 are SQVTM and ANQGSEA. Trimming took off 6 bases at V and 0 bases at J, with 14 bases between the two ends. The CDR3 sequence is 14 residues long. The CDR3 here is CSVQVQFMNTEAFF. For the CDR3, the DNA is TGCAGCGTCCAGGTTCAGTTTATGAACACTGAAGCTTTCTTT.

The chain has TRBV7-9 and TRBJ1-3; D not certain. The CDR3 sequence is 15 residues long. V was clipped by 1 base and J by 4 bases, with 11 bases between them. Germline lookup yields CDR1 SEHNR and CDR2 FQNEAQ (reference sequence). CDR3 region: CASSLDSLGGNTIYF. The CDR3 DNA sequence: TGTGCCAGCAGCTTAGACAGCCTCGGAGGAAACACCATATATTTT.

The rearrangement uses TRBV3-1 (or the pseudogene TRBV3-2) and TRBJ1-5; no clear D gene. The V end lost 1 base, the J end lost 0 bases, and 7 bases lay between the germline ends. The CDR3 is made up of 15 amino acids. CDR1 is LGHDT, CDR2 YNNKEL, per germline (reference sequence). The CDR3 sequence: CASSQATDSNQPQHF. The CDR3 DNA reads TGTGCCAGCAGCCAAGCTACAGATAGCAATCAGCCCCAGCATTTT.

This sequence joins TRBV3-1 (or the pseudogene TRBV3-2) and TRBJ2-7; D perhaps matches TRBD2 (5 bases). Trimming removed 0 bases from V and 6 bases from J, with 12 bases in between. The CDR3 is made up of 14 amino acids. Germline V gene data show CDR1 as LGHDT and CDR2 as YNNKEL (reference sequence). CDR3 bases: TGTGCCAGCAGCCAAGATCGGACCCGGGGCGAGCAGTACTTC. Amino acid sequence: CASSQDRTRGEQYF.

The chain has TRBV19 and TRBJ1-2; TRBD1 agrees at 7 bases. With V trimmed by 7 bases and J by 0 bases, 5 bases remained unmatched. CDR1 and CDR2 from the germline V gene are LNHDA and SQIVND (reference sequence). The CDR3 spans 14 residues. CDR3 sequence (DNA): TGTGCCAGTACCAGGGGACAGTCTAACTATGGCTACACCTTC. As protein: CASTRGQSNYGYTF.

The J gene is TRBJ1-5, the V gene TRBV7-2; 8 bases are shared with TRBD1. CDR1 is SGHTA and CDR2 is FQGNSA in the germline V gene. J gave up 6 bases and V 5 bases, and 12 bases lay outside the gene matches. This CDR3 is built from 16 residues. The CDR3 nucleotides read TGTGCCAGCAGCCTGATTTCAGGGGGCGCGGGTCAGCCCCAGCATTTT. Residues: CASSLISGGAGQPQHF.

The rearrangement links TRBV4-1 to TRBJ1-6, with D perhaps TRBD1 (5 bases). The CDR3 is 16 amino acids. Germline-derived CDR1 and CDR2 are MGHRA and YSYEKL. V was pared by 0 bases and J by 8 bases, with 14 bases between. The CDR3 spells CASSQDRAGPYSPLHF. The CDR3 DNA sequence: TGCGCCAGCAGCCAAGATCGGGCAGGGCCCTATTCACCCCTCCACTTT.

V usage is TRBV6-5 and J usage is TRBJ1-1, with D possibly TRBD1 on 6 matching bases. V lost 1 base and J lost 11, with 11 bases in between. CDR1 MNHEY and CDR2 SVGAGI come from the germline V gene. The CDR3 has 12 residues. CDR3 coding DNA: TGTGCCAGCAGTTACTACGAGGGGGTGGCTTTCTTT. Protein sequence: CASSYYEGVAFF.

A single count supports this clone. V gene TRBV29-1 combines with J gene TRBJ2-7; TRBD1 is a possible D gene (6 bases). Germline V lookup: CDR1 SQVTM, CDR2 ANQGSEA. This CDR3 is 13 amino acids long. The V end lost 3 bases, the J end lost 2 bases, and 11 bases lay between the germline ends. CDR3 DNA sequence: TGCAGCGTTGAGTGGCAGGGGACCTACGAGCAGTACTTC. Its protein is CSVEWQGTYEQYF.

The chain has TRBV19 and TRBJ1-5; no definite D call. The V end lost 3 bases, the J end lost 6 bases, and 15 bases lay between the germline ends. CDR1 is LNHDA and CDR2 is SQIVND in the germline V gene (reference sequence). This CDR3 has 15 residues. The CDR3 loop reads CASSISKTGVQPQHF. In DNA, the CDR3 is TGTGCCAGTAGTATTAGTAAGACGGGAGTTCAGCCCCAGCATTTT.

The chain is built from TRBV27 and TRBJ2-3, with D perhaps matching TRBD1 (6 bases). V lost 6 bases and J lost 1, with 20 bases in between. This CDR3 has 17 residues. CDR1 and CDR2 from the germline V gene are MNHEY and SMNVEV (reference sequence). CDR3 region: CASRPFRGPRGTDTQYF. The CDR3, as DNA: TGTGCCAGCAGACCATTCAGGGGCCCTCGGGGCACAGATACGCAGTATTTT.

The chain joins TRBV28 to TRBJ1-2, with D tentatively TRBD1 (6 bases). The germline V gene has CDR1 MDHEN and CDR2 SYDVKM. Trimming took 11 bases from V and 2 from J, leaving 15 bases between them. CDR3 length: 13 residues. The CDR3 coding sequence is TGTGCCTCCGGGGGGACACCGAACTATGGCTACACCTTC. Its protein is CASGGTPNYGYTF.

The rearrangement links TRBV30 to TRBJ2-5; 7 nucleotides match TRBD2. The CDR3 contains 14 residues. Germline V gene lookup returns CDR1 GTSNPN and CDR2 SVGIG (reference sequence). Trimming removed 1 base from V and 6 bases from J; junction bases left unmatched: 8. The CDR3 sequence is CAWSGGLPKKTQYF. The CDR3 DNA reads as TGTGCCTGGAGTGGGGGACTACCCAAGAAGACCCAGTACTTC.

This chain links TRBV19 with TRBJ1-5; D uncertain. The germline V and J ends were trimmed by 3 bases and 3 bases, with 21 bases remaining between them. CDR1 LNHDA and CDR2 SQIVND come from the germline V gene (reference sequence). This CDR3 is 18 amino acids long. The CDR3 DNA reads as TGTGCCAGTAGTATGGGAGTCAGCATAGGGAGGGACAATCAGCCCCAGCATTTT. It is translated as CASSMGVSIGRDNQPQHF.

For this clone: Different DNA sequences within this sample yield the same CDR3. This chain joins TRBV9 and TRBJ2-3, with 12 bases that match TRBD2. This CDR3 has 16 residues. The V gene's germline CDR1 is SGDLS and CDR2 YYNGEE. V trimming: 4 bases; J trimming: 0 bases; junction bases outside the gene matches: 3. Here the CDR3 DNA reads TGTGCCAGCAGCCCAGGGACTAGCGGGAGCACAGATACGCAGTATTTT. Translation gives CASSPGTSGSTDTQYF.

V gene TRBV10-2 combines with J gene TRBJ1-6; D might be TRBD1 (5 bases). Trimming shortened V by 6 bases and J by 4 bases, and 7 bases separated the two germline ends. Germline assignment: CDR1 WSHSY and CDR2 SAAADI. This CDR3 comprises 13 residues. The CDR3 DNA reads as TGCGCCAGCAGCCAGGGTTATAATTCACCCCTCCACTTT. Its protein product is CASSQGYNSPLHF.